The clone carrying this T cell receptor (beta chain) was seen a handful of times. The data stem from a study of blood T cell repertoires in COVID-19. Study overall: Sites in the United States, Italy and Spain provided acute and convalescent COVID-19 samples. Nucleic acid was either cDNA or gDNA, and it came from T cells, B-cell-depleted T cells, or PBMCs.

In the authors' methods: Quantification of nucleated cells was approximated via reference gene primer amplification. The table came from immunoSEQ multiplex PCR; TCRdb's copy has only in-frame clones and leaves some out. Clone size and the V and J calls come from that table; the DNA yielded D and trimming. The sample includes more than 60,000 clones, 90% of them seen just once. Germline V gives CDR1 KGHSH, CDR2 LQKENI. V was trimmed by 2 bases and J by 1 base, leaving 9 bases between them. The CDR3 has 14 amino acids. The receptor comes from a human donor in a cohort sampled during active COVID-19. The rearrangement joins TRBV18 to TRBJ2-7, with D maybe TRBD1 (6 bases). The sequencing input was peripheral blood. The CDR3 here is CASSPRTASYEQYF. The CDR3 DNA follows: TGTGCCAGCTCACCAAGGACAGCGTCCTACGAGCAGTACTTC.